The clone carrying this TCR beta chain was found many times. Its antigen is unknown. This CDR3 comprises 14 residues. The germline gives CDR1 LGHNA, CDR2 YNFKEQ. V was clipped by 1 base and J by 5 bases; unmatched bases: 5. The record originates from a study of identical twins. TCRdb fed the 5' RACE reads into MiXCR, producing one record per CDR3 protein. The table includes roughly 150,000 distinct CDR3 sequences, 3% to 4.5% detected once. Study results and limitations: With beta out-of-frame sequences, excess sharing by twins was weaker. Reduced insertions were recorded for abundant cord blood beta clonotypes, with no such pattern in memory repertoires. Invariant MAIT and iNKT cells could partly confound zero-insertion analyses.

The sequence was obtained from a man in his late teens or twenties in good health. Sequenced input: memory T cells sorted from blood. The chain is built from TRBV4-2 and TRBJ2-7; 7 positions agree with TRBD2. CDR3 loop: CASSQGEGPHEQYF. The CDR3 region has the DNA TGTGCCAGCAGCCAAGGGGAGGGTCCCCACGAGCAGTACTTC.